These 13 T cell receptor beta chains came from one sample sequenced in a study of T cells in Graves' hyperthyroidism and ophthalmopathy. The source material, RNA transcripts, was used to amplify TCR beta CDR3 regions. The TCR CDR3 first-round RT-PCR relied on the HTBI primer set. TCRdb reprocessed the multiplex PCR reads via MiXCR and lists one record per CDR3 protein. The sample records about 640,000 distinct CDR3 sequences, 20% being singletons. The sequenced sample consisted of blood. The receptor set was obtained from a man between 25 and 39 years old with Graves' ophthalmopathy.

This clonotype was counted a few times. This chain uses TRBV7-8 with TRBJ1-5; 7 bases map to TRBD1. There are 13 residues in the CDR3. Germline V lookup: CDR1 SGHVS, CDR2 FQNEAQ. After removal of 0 bases from V and 9 bases from J, the junction contained 2 bases not matched to a gene. The CDR3 DNA is TGTGCCAGCAGCTTAGCGACAGGGCGGCCCCAGCATTTT. This translates into CASSLATGRPQHF.

There are many counts of this clonotype. J is TRBJ2-2 and V is TRBV11-2; D is unresolved. V dropped 3 bases and J dropped 1 base, with 9 bases sitting between them. CDR1 is SGHAT and CDR2 is FQNNGV in the germline V gene. This CDR3 is built from 15 residues. The CDR3 DNA reads as TGTGCCAGCAGCTTTCTTGCGGTGAACACCGGGGAGCTGTTTTTT. It is translated as CASSFLAVNTGELFF.

This clonotype was found many times. The chain is built from TRBV3-1 and TRBJ2-1; 7 bases are a match to TRBD2. Germline lookup yields CDR1 LGHDT and CDR2 YNNKEL (reference sequence). Unmatched junction bases numbered 8, after V lost 4 bases and J lost 5 bases. This CDR3 has 15 residues. As DNA, the CDR3 is TGTGCCAGCAGCCCAAGCGCTAGCGGCAACAATGAGCAGTTCTTC. This gives the protein CASSPSASGNNEQFF.

This clonotype was counted only a few times. This rearrangement joins TRBV20-1 to TRBJ2-2; D is possibly TRBD1 (6 bases). The CDR3 runs 13 residues. Germline V gene data show CDR1 as DFQATT and CDR2 as SNEGSKA (reference sequence). V was clipped by 5 bases and J by 6 bases, with 13 bases between them. CDR3 nucleotide sequence: TGCAGTGCTCCTGACAGGTTAGCCGGGGAGCTGTTTTTT. Translation: CSAPDRLAGELFF.

This clonotype was observed many times. The genes are TRBV3-1 and TRBJ2-1; D tentatively fits TRBD1 or TRBD2 (5 bases each). V was trimmed by 5 bases and J by 0 bases, leaving 17 bases between them. CDR1 is LGHDT, CDR2 YNNKEL, per germline (reference sequence). The CDR3 sequence is 17 residues long. The DNA for the CDR3 is TGTGCCAGCAGCTCGTTTACCGGGACGATCTCCTACAATGAGCAGTTCTTC. Protein product: CASSSFTGTISYNEQFF.

The sample holds a few counts of this clonotype. The rearrangement joins TRBV11-2 to TRBJ2-7; tentatively, D is TRBD1 (7 bases). The V and J ends lost 3 bases and 0 bases respectively, with 12 bases between them. Germline assignment: CDR1 SGHAT and CDR2 FQNNGV. The CDR3 length is 15 residues. CDR3 protein: CASSFRGTLSYEQYF. CDR3 nucleotide sequence: TGTGCCAGCAGCTTCAGGGGGACTCTCTCCTACGAGCAGTACTTC.

A few counts support this clonotype. The J gene is TRBJ2-5, the V gene TRBV7-9, with unresolved D. The CDR3 extends over 12 amino acids. The V gene lost 2 bases and the J gene lost 5 bases, with 6 bases spanning the gap. The germline V gene encodes CDR1 SEHNR and CDR2 FQNEAQ (reference sequence). CDR3 sequence (DNA): TGTGCCAGCAGCTTACTCGTGGAGACCCAGTACTTC. Protein sequence: CASSLLVETQYF.

This clonotype was counted a few times. DNA for the CDR3: TGCGCCAGCAGCCAAGGAGTTTACAATGAGCAGTTCTTC. Residues: CASSQGVYNEQFF. This chain uses TRBV4-1 with TRBJ2-1; D remains unclear. Germline assignment: CDR1 MGHRA and CDR2 YSYEKL. V lost 1 base and J lost 4, with 5 bases in between. The CDR3 is 13 residues long.

This clonotype has a count of ten or more. This chain links TRBV7-2 with TRBJ2-7; D call uncertain. The V gene lost 3 bases and the J gene lost 5 bases, with 11 bases spanning the gap. This CDR3 is 13 amino acids long. CDR1 is SGHTA, CDR2 FQGNSA, per germline. As DNA, the CDR3 is TGTGCCAGCAGCTTTGCCCGATCTAACGAGCAGTACTTC. As protein: CASSFARSNEQYF.

The chain uses TRBV4-3 and TRBJ2-7; TRBD2 aligns across 11 bases. Trimming removed 0 bases from V and 6 bases from J; junction bases left unmatched: 19. The germline V gene encodes CDR1 LGHNA and CDR2 YSLEER. CDR3 length equals 20 residues. CDR3 DNA sequence: TGCGCCAGCAGCCAAGAGGAGATTACCTCACTAGCGGGAGCGAGGAGCGAGCAGTACTTC. It yields the protein CASSQEEITSLAGARSEQYF.

V is TRBV15 and J is TRBJ1-5; D possibly corresponds to TRBD1 (5 bases). The CDR3 runs 12 residues. V dropped 6 bases and J dropped 5 bases, with 8 bases sitting between them. Germline V gene sequence: CDR1 LNHNV, CDR2 YYDKDF (reference sequence). CDR3 protein: CATRQGDQPQHF. The DNA for the CDR3 is TGTGCCACCAGGCAGGGCGATCAGCCCCAGCATTTT.

The gene calls are TRBV4-1 and TRBJ2-4; D unclear. V was pared by 1 base and J by 1 base, with 11 bases between. Germline V gene lookup returns CDR1 MGHRA and CDR2 YSYEKL. This CDR3 is 16 amino acids long. For the CDR3, the DNA is TGCGCCAGCAGCCAAGGCCGAGCGTATGCCAAAAACATTCAGTACTTC. This encodes CASSQGRAYAKNIQYF.

The V gene is TRBV20-1, the J gene TRBJ2-2; 9 nucleotides line up with TRBD1. From germline, CDR1 is DFQATT and CDR2 SNEGSKA (reference sequence). The CDR3 covers 14 residues. After removal of 6 bases from V and 2 bases from J, the junction contained 4 bases not matched to a gene. The CDR3 region is CSAPGQGNTGELFF. In DNA, the CDR3 is TGCAGTGCGCCGGGACAGGGTAACACCGGGGAGCTGTTTTTT.